This T cell receptor beta chain stems from a study of patients and donors after allogeneic stem cell transplantation. The CDR3 totals 13 residues. J lost 3 bases, V lost 6 bases, and 4 bases had no gene match. TCRdb fed the RT-PCR reads into MiXCR, producing one record per CDR3 protein. The sample comprises about 960,000 distinct CDR3 sequences, over 15% of which are singletons, and roughly 6% rests with the top ten. What was sequenced was blood, either unsorted or a sorted T cell fraction (not recorded which). The source of this sequence is a human donor who was either an allogeneic HSCT recipient or a stem cell or donor lymphocyte infusion donor (not recorded which). It is not recorded whose cells these are; they may come from a transplant donor. V and J are TRBV12-3 or TRBV12-4 and TRBJ2-5; TRBD1 aligns across 7 bases. Written as DNA, the CDR3 is TGTGCCAGCAGCGCACAGGGGAAAGAGACCCAGTACTTC. It yields the protein CASSAQGKETQYF.